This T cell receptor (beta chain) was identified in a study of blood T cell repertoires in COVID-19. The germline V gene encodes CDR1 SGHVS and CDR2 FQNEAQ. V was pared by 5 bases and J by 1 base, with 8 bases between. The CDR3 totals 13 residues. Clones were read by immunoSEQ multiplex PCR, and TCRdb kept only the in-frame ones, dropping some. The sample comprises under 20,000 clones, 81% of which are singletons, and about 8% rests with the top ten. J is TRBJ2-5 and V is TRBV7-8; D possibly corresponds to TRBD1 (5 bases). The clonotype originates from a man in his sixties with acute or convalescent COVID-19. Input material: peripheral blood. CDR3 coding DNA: TGTGCCAGCAGCATACAGGCCCAAGAGACCCAGTACTTC. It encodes CASSIQAQETQYF.